A few counts support the clone carrying this T cell receptor beta chain. The CDR3 has 16 residues. Trimming stripped 2 bases from V and 6 bases from J, with 20 bases between. Germline CDR1 is MNHEY and CDR2 is SVGAGI. This sample was included in a study of human T cells and chemical hapten exposure. TCRdb ran MiXCR on the RACE reads and lists one entry per CDR3 protein. The sample records 79,000 or so distinct CDR3 sequences, 10% being singletons. Time point reported: patch test 1, 2 weeks after DPC sensitization. As for treatment: therapeutic diphenylcyclopropenone sensitization with weekly scalp DPC. Unfractionated whole blood served as the source for total RNA extraction.

The TCR originated in a woman aged 50 to 65 with alopecia areata. Some clones in this sample may be carry-over from other donors' samples. The chain recombines TRBV6-5 with TRBJ2-7; TRBD1 might be the D (5 bases). The sequenced sample was whole blood, obtained in connection with sensitization to the hapten diphenylcyclopropenone (DPC). Here the CDR3 reads CASSYTTEQGRGEQYF. CDR3 bases: TGTGCCAGCAGTTACACGACCGAGCAGGGTCGTGGCGAGCAGTACTTC.